These 21 T cell receptor beta chains came from one sample sequenced in a study of T cell changes during pregnancy in multiple sclerosis (dated by TCRdb to between 2017 and 2020). Library preparation employed the immunoSEQ multiplex PCR assay. In its TCRdb copy, this immuneACCESS table keeps in-frame sequences only and misses some clones. Where compared with another copy, unresolved V genes explain less than half of these, and the others have no known cause. The sample contains 45,000 to 55,000 clones, around 93% of them found a single time. Of the sample, around 2% falls within the top ten clones. The sequencing used peripheral blood, collected in the third trimester of pregnancy. These receptors were taken from a female donor with multiple sclerosis, enrolled in a pregnancy study.

The chain couples TRBV6-5 to TRBJ2-5, with D possibly TRBD2 on 5 matching bases. Trimming removed 8 bases from V and 7 bases from J, with 11 bases in between. The CDR3 has 11 residues. Germline V gene sequence: CDR1 MNHEY, CDR2 SVGAGI. For the CDR3, the DNA is TGTGCCAGCCGTCAAGGAGGGACCCAGTACTTC. Translation: CASRQGGTQYF.

V gene TRBV11-2 combines with J gene TRBJ2-1, with 7 bases fitting TRBD2. V lost 5 bases, J lost 0 bases, and 7 bases stayed unmatched. The CDR3 extends over 16 amino acids. The germline gives CDR1 SGHAT, CDR2 FQNNGV. The CDR3 region has the DNA TGTGCCAGCAGCCTTACTAGCGCAAGCTCCTACAATGAGCAGTTCTTC. This gives the protein CASSLTSASSYNEQFF.

This clone is medium-sized (0.01 to 0.1%) within its sample. In DNA, the CDR3 is TGTGCCAGTAGTATCCCCCAAATGAACACTGAAGCTTTCTTT. It encodes CASSIPQMNTEAFF. The rearrangement links TRBV19 to TRBJ1-1; D ambiguous. V shed 3 bases and J shed 0 bases, with 8 bases lying between them. Per the germline V gene, CDR1 is LNHDA and CDR2 is SQIVND (reference sequence). This CDR3 is built from 14 residues.

This chain joins TRBV6-5 and TRBJ2-2; D might be TRBD1 (7 bases). The germline CDR1 and CDR2 sequences are MNHEY and SVGAGI. The CDR3 runs to 14 residues. V was pared by 6 bases and J by 5 bases, with 13 bases between. CDR3 amino acids: CASRRTGGTGELFF. The CDR3 coding sequence is TGTGCCAGCAGAAGGACAGGAGGGACCGGGGAGCTGTTTTTT.

The chain has TRBV2 and TRBJ2-5; 7 bases match TRBD1. J lost 5 bases, V lost 3 bases, and 6 bases had no gene match. CDR1 is SNHLY, CDR2 FYNNEI, per germline. This CDR3 has 14 amino acids. The CDR3 loop reads CASSDYRGRETQYF. CDR3 DNA: TGTGCCAGCAGTGACTACAGGGGAAGGGAGACCCAGTACTTC.

This chain links TRBV7-9 with TRBJ2-1, with 9 positions matching TRBD2. The junction had 11 bases not matched to a gene; V was cut back by 5 bases and J by 9 bases. This CDR3 has 15 residues. The V gene's germline CDR1 is SEHNR and CDR2 FQNEAQ (reference sequence). The CDR3, as DNA: TGTGCCAGCAGCCCGGGCGGGAGGGCCAAAGTTGAGCAGTTCTTC. It encodes CASSPGGRAKVEQFF. Filled out from reference TRBV7-9 and TRBJ2-1, the complete variable domain reads DTGVSQNPRHKITKRGQNVTFRCDPISEHNRLYWYRQTLGQGPEFLTYFQNEAQLEKSRLLSDRFSAERPKGSFSTLEIQRTEQGDSAMYLCASSPGGRAKVEQFFGPGTRLTVL.

The rearrangement uses TRBV7-9 and TRBJ2-2; TRBD1 is a possible D gene (6 bases). V lost 5 bases to trimming and J lost 4 bases, with 14 bases between them. CDR3 size: 15 residues. Germline lookup yields CDR1 SEHNR and CDR2 FQNEAQ (reference sequence). This CDR3 is CASSPRDTITGELFF. CDR3 DNA sequence: TGTGCCAGCAGCCCTCGGGACACCATCACCGGGGAGCTGTTTTTT.

V and J are TRBV9 and TRBJ2-3, with 14 bases aligning to TRBD2. Germline V gives CDR1 SGDLS, CDR2 YYNGEE. The V segment lost 3 bases and the J segment 2 bases; nucleotides outside the gene matches: 5. CDR3 length equals 17 residues. CDR3 DNA: TGTGCCAGCAGCGAGGGGACTAGCGGGAGCCCCACAGATACGCAGTATTTT. The encoded protein is CASSEGTSGSPTDTQYF.

This rearrangement joins TRBV7-8 to TRBJ1-4; 7 bases match TRBD1. V trimming: 5 bases; J trimming: 6 bases; junction bases outside the gene matches: 9. The germline CDR1 and CDR2 sequences are SGHVS and FQNEAQ. The CDR3 runs to 15 residues. Here the CDR3 DNA reads TGTGCCAGCAGCCTCAGCCCCGGGACAGATGAAAAACTGTTTTTT. Its protein product is CASSLSPGTDEKLFF.

This chain connects TRBV6-6 to TRBJ1-1; 9 bases are a match to TRBD1. The junction had 6 bases not matched to a gene; V was cut back by 5 bases and J by 5 bases. This CDR3 comprises 14 residues. Germline assignment: CDR1 MNHNY and CDR2 SVGAGI (reference sequence). The CDR3 nucleotides are TGTGCCAGCAGTGGACAGGGGAAGATGACTGAAGCTTTCTTT. Its translation: CASSGQGKMTEAFF.

The chain has TRBV6-4 and TRBJ2-2, with D perhaps TRBD2 (5 bases). Germline CDR1 reads MRHNA; CDR2 reads SNTAGT. With 3 bases removed from V and 3 bases from J, the gap between germline ends came to 5 bases. The CDR3 has 13 amino acids. The CDR3 spells CASSEADTGELFF. The CDR3 DNA sequence: TGTGCCAGCAGTGAAGCGGACACCGGGGAGCTGTTTTTT.

The CDR3 DNA sequence: TGTGCCAGTAGTACAAGGACAGGGGGAGGCAATCAGCCCCAGCATTTT. Its protein is CASSTRTGGGNQPQHF. The chain employs TRBV19 and TRBJ1-5; 10 bases fit TRBD1. Germline assignment: CDR1 LNHDA and CDR2 SQIVND (reference sequence). J was trimmed by 2 bases and V by 4 bases; bases with no gene match: 5. The CDR3 covers 16 residues.

The chain joins TRBV29-1 to TRBJ2-2; 7 positions match TRBD2. This CDR3 spans 13 amino acids. The germline CDR1 and CDR2 sequences are SQVTM and ANQGSEA. The trim removed 5 bases at V and 2 bases at J, leaving 2 bases unmatched. The CDR3 DNA sequence: TGCAGCGTTTCTAGCGGTAACACCGGGGAGCTGTTTTTT. It specifies CSVSSGNTGELFF.

The chain uses TRBV28 and TRBJ2-7, with TRBD1 matching 9 bases. The J segment lost 6 bases and the V segment lost 6 bases, leaving 9 bases of the junction unmatched. Germline CDR1 MDHEN, CDR2 SYDVKM. The CDR3 extends over 14 amino acids. DNA for the CDR3: TGTGCCAGCAGACTCCGGACAGGGGCAGGCGAGCAGTACTTC. This sequence encodes CASRLRTGAGEQYF.

V is TRBV19 and J is TRBJ2-5; 8 bases are shared with TRBD1. From germline, CDR1 is LNHDA and CDR2 SQIVND (reference sequence). There are 15 residues in the CDR3. V lost 7 bases, J lost 4 bases, and 11 bases stayed unmatched. CDR3 nucleotide sequence: TGTGCCAGTACCGTCAGAGGACAGGGAGGAGAGACCCAGTACTTC. This encodes CASTVRGQGGETQYF. The full variable domain, with the rest looked up from reference TRBV19 and TRBJ2-5, is DGGITQSPKYLFRKEGQNVTLSCEQNLNHDAMYWYRQDPGQGLRLIYYSQIVNDFQKGDIAEGYSVSREKKESFPLTVTSAQKNPTAFYLCASTVRGQGGETQYFGPGTRLLVL.

The genes are TRBV7-6 and TRBJ2-1; 9 bases agree with TRBD1. V shed 5 bases, J shed 7 bases, and the junction held 6 bases outside the gene matches. The CDR3 has 14 amino acids. In germline, CDR1 is SGHVS, CDR2 FNYEAQ. As DNA, the CDR3 is TGTGCCAGCAGCCCCCACAGGGGGCATAATGAGCAGTTCTTC. Its translation is CASSPHRGHNEQFF.

The chain couples TRBV5-1 to TRBJ2-1, with D unresolved. Trimming shortened V by 1 base and J by 10 bases, and 9 bases separated the two germline ends. This CDR3 contains 12 residues. Germline-derived CDR1 and CDR2 are SGHRS and YFSETQ. CDR3: CASSLPTREQFF. CDR3 nucleotides: TGCGCCAGCAGCTTGCCGACGAGGGAGCAGTTCTTC.

The chain joins TRBV27 to TRBJ2-1; 10 bases map to TRBD2. V lost 6 bases and J lost 0; bases outside the gene matches: 5. Germline assignment: CDR1 MNHEY and CDR2 SMNVEV (reference sequence). The CDR3 spans 16 residues. In nucleotides, the CDR3 is TGTGCCAGCAGGACTAGCGGGTCGAGCTCCTACAATGAGCAGTTCTTC. It translates to CASRTSGSSSYNEQFF.

The rearrangement joins TRBV5-8 to TRBJ2-2; 11 nucleotides agree with TRBD2. The CDR3 is made up of 18 amino acids. The V segment lost 4 bases and the J segment 7 bases; nucleotides outside the gene matches: 15. The V gene's germline CDR1 is SGHTS and CDR2 YDEGEE. CDR3 in amino acids: CASSHQSRLAGKVGELFF. DNA of the CDR3: TGTGCCAGCAGCCATCAAAGTCGACTAGCGGGAAAGGTCGGGGAGCTGTTTTTT.

The CDR3 reads CASSSSGEQFF. The CDR3 DNA sequence: TGTGCCAGCAGCTCCTCGGGTGAGCAGTTCTTC. This sequence joins TRBV7-9 and TRBJ2-1; D is ambiguous. The CDR3 contains 11 residues. CDR1 SEHNR and CDR2 FQNEAQ come from the germline V gene (reference sequence). V lost 4 bases, J lost 9 bases, and 7 bases lay in between.

This clone was observed a handful of times. This rearrangement joins TRBV7-9 to TRBJ2-7; D possibly corresponds to TRBD1 (5 bases). Deletions cut 2 bases from V and 3 bases from J, with 8 bases between. CDR3 length: 13 residues. Germline-derived CDR1 and CDR2 are SEHNR and FQNEAQ (reference sequence). CDR3 amino acids: CASSLQGDYEQYF. CDR3 nucleotide sequence: TGTGCCAGCAGCTTACAGGGCGACTACGAGCAGTACTTC.